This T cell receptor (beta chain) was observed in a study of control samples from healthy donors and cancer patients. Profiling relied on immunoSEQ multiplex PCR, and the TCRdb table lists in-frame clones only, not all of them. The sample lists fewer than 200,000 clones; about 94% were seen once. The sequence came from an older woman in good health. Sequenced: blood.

For the CDR3, the DNA is TGTGCCAGCGAGCTGGGACAGGGGAACACCGGGGAGCTGTTTTTT. It translates to CASELGQGNTGELFF. The V call is TRBV7-9, the J call TRBJ2-2, with 9 nucleotides matching TRBD1. Germline V gives CDR1 SEHNR, CDR2 FQNEAQ (reference sequence). The CDR3 is 15 amino acids. With 8 bases clipped from V and 1 base from J, the junction kept 5 bases outside the gene matches.